This TCR beta chain was sequenced for a study of glioma-infiltrating T cells after dendritic cell vaccination (dated by TCRdb to the mid-2010s). Describing the broader study: The cohort included approximately 15 glioblastoma patients drawn from Phase I and II dendritic cell vaccination trials, of whom 9 were newly diagnosed and 6 had recurrent disease. Patients received three intradermal dendritic cell vaccine injections at biweekly intervals in the arm below the axilla. Patients received autologous tumor lysate-pulsed dendritic cell vaccination between about 2003 and 2013. The vaccine consisted of monocyte-derived dendritic cells cultured seven to eight days with IL-4 and GM-CSF, then pulsed overnight with autologous tumor lysate. In glioblastoma patients vaccinated with dendritic cells, deep sequencing of TCR beta CDR3 regions served to measure the amount of tumor-infiltrating lymphocytes and to compare repertoires between tumor and blood. Survival after dendritic cell vaccination was correlated with TCR sequencing metrics, such as TIL content and the overlap between tumor and blood repertoires.

V trim: 3 bases; J trim: 12 bases; unmatched bases: 6. As encoded in the germline V gene (reference sequence), CDR1 is SGHKS while CDR2 is YYEKEE. Its CDR3 holds 13 amino acids, cysteine through phenylalanine. Just the 39-base CDR3 DNA is kept, in frame starting at base 1. What the authors observed across the whole study: The cohort was small and heterogeneous, and full blood and tumor sets were available for few patients, with initial-recurrent tumor pairs available for even fewer patients. The response model built on TCR overlap across three groups was characterized as speculative, with prospective validation still needed. No direct relationship between TCR clonality and survival was found, suggesting a diverse polyclonal response may matter. After dendritic cell vaccination, a higher estimated pretreatment TIL content predicted longer time to progression and longer overall survival.

TCRB CDR3 regions were amplified from 2 ug genomic DNA, or all available DNA if less, using the immunoSEQ assay. The multiplex PCR employed 60 forward primers targeting TCR V beta segments and 13 reverse primers targeting J beta segments. Synthetic control templates were spiked into each sample at limiting dilution to estimate reads per starting template. The Illumina HiSeq System generated sequencing reads of 87 bp. The source study handled its data this way. To remove PCR and sequencing errors, closely related sequences were merged with a nearest neighbor algorithm. TCR overlap was measured as the percentage of unique tumor TCR beta sequences also present in the same patient's peripheral blood. Drawn from immuneACCESS, this table holds only the in-frame rearrangements with V and J called that TCRdb kept. Clones are partly lost; checked studies trace under half to an unresolved V gene and leave the rest unexplained. V and J calls and clone size come straight from that table; D and trimming were deduced from the DNA. The sample table lists about 24,000 clones, around 92% of them with a count of one. Jointly, the top ten make up 2.5% to 3% of the sample.

The time point label for this specimen denotes: after dendritic cell vaccination, including at tumor progression/relapse. Patients were selected for having adequate residual fresh-frozen tumor tissue and more than two years of available survival data. An isocitrate dehydrogenase mutation was not carried by any of the glioblastoma patients, although molecular status was otherwise variable. PBMC were collected before vaccination, two weeks after the third vaccination, and at tumor progression if tumor progression occurred. The Qiagen DNeasy Blood extraction Kit was used for extraction of genomic DNA. This clone came up a few times. Its recognized antigen is unknown. It has no much larger one-base neighbor in the sample; base qualities were not kept.

This TCR came from a human donor with glioblastoma. Rearrangement joined TRBV5-5 to TRBJ1-6, and 7 bases in between align with TRBD1. Specimen: blood, collected after dendritic cell vaccination. The DNA reads TGTGCCAGCAGCTCCCAGCAGGGGGTACCCCTCCACTTT. This sequence encodes CASSSQQGVPLHF.